This T cell receptor beta chain appears in the sequencing data of a study of CD8 T cells in ankylosing spondylitis. General study points: Reportedly, matched ankylosing spondylitis synovial fluid was significantly enriched for disease-linked clones. Blood from ankylosing spondylitis patients appeared to carry a characteristic roughly 8-variant TCR beta motif.

The V gene's germline CDR1 is DFQATT and CDR2 SNEGSKA (reference sequence). V lost 6 bases, J lost 7 bases, and 12 bases stayed unmatched. CDR3 length: 15 residues. Remarks on this clonotype: Antigen specificity is unknown.

Via MiXCR, TCRdb re-called the 5' RACE reads, giving one row per CDR3 protein. The table records fewer than 250,000 distinct CDR3 sequences, about 10% of them present only once. The chain is built from TRBV20-1 and TRBJ2-1; 10 bases are shared with TRBD1. The source material was blood, either unsorted or a sorted T cell fraction (not recorded which). The sequence was obtained from a male donor with ankylosing spondylitis or in good health (not recorded which). The DNA of the CDR3 is TGCAGTGCCAAGAGGACAGGGGGAATGGCGAATGAGCAGTTCTTC. Translating gives CSAKRTGGMANEQFF.